A selection of T cell receptor beta chains follows, all from one sample in a study of shared clonotypes between healthy human individuals. Profiling relied on immunoSEQ multiplex PCR, and the TCRdb table lists in-frame clones only, not all of them. The data show about 820,000 clones, 90% to 95% seen once. Sequencing was performed on naive CD8+ T cells sorted from blood. These receptors came from a man aged 25 to 45 in good health. Both conserved end residues are part of each CDR3. A D gene is named only where the DNA matches it firmly. Clone size is not always given. Where it is, it says once, few, many or a class for expanded clones.

few	TRBV11-3	TRBJ2-5	NA	CASNRQEVSLRETQYF	TGTGCCAGCAATAGACAGGAAGTCTCCCTTCGGGAGACCCAGTACTTC
NA	TRBV5-1	TRBJ2-7	TRBD2	CASSSAELGGAREDIYEQYF	TGCGCCAGCAGCTCGGCCGAGTTAGGTGGGGCGCGGGAGGATATCTACGAGCAGTACTTC
NA	TRBV28	TRBJ1-5	NA	CASWTVRYSNQPQHF	TGTGCCAGCTGGACCGTCCGGTATAGCAATCAGCCCCAGCATTTT
NA	TRBV6-6	TRBJ2-7	TRBD1	CASSYQGARDEQYF	TGTGCCAGCAGTTATCAGGGGGCGCGGGACGAGCAGTACTTC
NA	TRBV6-4	TRBJ2-1	TRBD2	CASSDRLAGVDEQFF	TGTGCCAGCAGTGATAGATTAGCGGGCGTAGATGAGCAGTTCTTC
NA	TRBV7-9	TRBJ1-3	NA	CASSFSDTIYF	TGTGCCAGCAGCTTCTCGGACACCATATATTTT
NA	TRBV28	TRBJ1-2	TRBD1	CASSFLGQDGSYTF	TGTGCCAGCAGTTTTTTGGGACAGGACGGAAGCTACACCTTC
NA	TRBV5-8	TRBJ2-1	NA	CASSLFRFDEQFF	TGTGCCAGCAGCTTGTTCCGGTTCGATGAGCAGTTCTTC
NA	TRBV14	TRBJ2-3	TRBD2	CASSQPTSGTDTQYF	TGTGCCAGCAGCCAACCGACTAGCGGCACAGATACGCAGTATTTT
NA	TRBV4-1	TRBJ2-7	TRBD2	CASSQRGLAGADEQYF	TGCGCCAGCAGCCAACGGGGACTAGCGGGAGCGGACGAGCAGTACTTC
NA	TRBV11-2	TRBJ2-7	TRBD2	CASSYASGSEQYF	TGTGCCAGCAGCTATGCTAGCGGGAGCGAGCAGTACTTC
NA	TRBV6-6	TRBJ2-7	NA	CASSTGFEQYF	TGTGCCAGCAGTACAGGGTTCGAGCAGTACTTC
NA	TRBV27	TRBJ2-5	NA	CASSLGRSETQYF	TGTGCCAGCAGTTTAGGGAGGTCAGAGACCCAGTACTTC